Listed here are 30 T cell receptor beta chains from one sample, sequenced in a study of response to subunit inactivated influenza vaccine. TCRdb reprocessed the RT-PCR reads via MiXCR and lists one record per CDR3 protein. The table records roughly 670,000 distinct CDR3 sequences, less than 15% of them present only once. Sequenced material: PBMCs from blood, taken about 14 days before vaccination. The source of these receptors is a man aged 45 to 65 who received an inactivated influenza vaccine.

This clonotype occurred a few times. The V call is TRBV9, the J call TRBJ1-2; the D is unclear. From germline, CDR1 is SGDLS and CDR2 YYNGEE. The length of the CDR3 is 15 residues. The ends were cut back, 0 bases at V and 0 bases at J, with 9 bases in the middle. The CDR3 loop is CASSVGSRPNYGYTF. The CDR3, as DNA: TGTGCCAGCAGCGTAGGGAGCAGGCCTAACTATGGCTACACCTTC.

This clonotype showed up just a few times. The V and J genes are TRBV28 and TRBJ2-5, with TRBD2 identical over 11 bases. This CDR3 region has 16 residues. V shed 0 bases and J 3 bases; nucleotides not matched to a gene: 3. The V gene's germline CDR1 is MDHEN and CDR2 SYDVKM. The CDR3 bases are TGTGCCAGCAGTTTATGGACTAGCGGGATAAAAGAGACCCAGTACTTC. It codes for CASSLWTSGIKETQYF.

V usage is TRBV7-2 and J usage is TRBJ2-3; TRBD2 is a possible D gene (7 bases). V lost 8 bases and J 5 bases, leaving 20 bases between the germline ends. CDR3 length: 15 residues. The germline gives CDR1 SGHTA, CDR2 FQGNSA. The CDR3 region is CASAKWGGGQDTQYF. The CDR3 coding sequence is TGTGCCAGCGCTAAATGGGGGGGGGGCCAAGATACGCAGTATTTT.

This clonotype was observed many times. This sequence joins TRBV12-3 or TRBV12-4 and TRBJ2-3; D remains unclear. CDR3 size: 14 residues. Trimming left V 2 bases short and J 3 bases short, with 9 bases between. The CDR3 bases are TGTGCCAGCAGTTTAAGCGAACTTACAGATACGCAGTATTTT. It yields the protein CASSLSELTDTQYF.

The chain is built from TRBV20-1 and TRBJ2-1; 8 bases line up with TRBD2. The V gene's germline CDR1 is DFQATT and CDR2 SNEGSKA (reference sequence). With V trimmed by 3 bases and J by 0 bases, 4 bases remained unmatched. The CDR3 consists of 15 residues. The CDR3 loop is CSASNSGSSYNEQFF. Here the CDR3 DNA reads TGCAGTGCTAGCAACAGCGGGAGCTCCTACAATGAGCAGTTCTTC.

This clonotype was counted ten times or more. CDR3 residues: CASSLDRGLGTDTQYF. The CDR3 coding sequence is TGCGCCAGCAGCTTAGACAGGGGGCTCGGTACAGATACGCAGTATTTT. The chain is built from TRBV5-1 and TRBJ2-3; 10 positions match TRBD1. Unmatched junction bases numbered 6, after V lost 2 bases and J lost 3 bases. The CDR3 is 16 amino acids. Germline V lookup: CDR1 SGHRS, CDR2 YFSETQ. The full variable domain, in which reference TRBV5-1 and TRBJ2-3 provide the parts outside the CDR3, is KAGVTQTPRYLIKTRGQQVTLSCSPISGHRSVSWYQQTPGQGLQFLFEYFSETQRNKGNFPGRFSGRQFSNSRSEMNVSTLELGDSALYLCASSLDRGLGTDTQYFGPGTRLTVL.

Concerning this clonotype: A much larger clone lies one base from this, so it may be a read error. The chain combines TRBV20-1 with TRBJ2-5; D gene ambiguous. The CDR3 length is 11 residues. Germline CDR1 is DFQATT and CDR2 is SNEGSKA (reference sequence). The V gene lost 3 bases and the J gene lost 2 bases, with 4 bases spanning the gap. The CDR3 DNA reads TGCAGTGCTAGCAGGCAAGAGACCCAGTACTTC. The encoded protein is CSASRQETQYF.

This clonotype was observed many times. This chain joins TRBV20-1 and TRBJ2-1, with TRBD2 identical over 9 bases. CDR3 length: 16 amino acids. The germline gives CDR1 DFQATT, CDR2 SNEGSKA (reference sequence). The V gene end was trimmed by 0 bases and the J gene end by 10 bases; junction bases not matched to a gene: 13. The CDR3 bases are TGCAGTGCTAGAGAACGGGGCGGGAGGGCCATGAAGGAGCAGTTCTTC. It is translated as CSARERGGRAMKEQFF.

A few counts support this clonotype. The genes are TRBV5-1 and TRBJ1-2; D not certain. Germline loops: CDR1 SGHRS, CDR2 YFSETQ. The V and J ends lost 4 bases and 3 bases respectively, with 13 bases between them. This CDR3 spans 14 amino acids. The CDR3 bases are TGCGCCAGCAGCCCCGAACAGACCTACTATGGCTACACCTTC. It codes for CASSPEQTYYGYTF.

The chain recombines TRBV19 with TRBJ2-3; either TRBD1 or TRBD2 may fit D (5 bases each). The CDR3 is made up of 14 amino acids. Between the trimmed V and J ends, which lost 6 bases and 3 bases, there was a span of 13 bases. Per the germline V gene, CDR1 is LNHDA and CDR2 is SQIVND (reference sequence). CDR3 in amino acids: CASSRGWGTDTQYF. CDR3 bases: TGTGCCAGTAGCCGAGGCTGGGGGACAGATACGCAGTATTTT.

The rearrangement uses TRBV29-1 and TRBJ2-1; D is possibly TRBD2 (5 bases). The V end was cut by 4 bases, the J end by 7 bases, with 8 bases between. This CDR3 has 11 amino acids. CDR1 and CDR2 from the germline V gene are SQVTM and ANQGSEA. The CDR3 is CSVGLANEQFF. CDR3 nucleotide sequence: TGCAGCGTTGGGTTAGCGAATGAGCAGTTCTTC.

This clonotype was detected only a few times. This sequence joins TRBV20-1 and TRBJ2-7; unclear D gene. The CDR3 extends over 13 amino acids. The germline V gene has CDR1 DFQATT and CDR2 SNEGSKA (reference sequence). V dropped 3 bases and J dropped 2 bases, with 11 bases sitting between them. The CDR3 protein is CSASPGSTYEQYF. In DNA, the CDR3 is TGCAGTGCTAGTCCGGGCTCGACCTACGAGCAGTACTTC.

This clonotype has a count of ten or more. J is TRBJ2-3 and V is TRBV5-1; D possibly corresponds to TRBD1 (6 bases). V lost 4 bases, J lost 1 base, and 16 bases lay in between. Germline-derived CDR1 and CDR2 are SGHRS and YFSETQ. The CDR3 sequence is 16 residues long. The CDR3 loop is CASSLRRQDRTDTQYF. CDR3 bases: TGCGCCAGCAGCCTAAGACGACAGGATCGCACAGATACGCAGTATTTT.

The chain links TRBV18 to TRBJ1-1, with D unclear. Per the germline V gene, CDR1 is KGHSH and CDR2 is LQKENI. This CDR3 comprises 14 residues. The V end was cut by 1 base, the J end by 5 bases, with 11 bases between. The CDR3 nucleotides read TGTGCCAGCTCACCACTCGAACTAGGGACTGAAGCTTTCTTT. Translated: CASSPLELGTEAFF. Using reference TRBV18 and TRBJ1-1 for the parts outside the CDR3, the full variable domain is NAGVMQNPRHLVRRRGQEARLRCSPMKGHSHVYWYRQLPEEGLKFMVYLQKENIIDESGMPKERFSAEFPKEGPSILRIQQVVRGDSAAYFCASSPLELGTEAFFGQGTRLTVV.

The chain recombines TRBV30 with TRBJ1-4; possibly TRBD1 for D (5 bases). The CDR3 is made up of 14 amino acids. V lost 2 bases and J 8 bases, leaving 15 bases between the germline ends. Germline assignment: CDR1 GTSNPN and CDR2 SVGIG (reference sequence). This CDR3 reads CAWSLTELGEKLFF. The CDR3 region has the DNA TGTGCCTGGAGTCTGACAGAACTAGGGGAAAAACTGTTTTTT. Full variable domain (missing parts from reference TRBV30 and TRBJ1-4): SQTIHQWPATLVQPVGSPLSLECTVEGTSNPNLYWYRQAAGRGLQLLFYSVGIGQISSEVPQNLSASRPQDRQFILSSKKLLLSDSGFYLCAWSLTELGEKLFFGSGTQLSVL.

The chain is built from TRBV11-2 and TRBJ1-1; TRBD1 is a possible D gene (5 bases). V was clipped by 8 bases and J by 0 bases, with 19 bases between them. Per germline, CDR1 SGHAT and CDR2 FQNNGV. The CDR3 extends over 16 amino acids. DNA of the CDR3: TGTGCCAGCGCCTCGGTGGCCGGGGGGTTGAACACTGAAGCTTTCTTT. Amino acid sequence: CASASVAGGLNTEAFF.

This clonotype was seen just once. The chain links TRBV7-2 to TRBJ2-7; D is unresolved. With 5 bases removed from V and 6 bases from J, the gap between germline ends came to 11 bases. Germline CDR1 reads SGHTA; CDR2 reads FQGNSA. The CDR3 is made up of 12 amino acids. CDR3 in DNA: TGTGCCAGCAGCCCACCCGGTCCCGAGCAGTACTTC. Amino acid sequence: CASSPPGPEQYF.

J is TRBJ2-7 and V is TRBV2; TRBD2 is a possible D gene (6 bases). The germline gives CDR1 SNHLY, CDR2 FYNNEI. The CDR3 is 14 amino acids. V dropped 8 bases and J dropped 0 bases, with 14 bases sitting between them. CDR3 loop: CASGPGGGSYEQYF. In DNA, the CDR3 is TGTGCCAGCGGGCCTGGGGGAGGCTCCTACGAGCAGTACTTC.

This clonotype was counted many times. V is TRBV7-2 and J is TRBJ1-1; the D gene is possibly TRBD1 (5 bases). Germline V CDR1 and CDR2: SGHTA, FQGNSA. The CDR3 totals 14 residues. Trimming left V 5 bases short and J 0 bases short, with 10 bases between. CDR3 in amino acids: CASSEGTVNTEAFF. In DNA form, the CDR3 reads TGTGCCAGCAGCGAGGGGACGGTGAACACTGAAGCTTTCTTT.

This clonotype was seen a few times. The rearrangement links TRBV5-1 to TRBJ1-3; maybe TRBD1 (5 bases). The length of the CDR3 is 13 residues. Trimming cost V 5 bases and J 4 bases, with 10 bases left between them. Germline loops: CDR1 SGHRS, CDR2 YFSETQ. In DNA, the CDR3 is TGCGCCAGCAGTCGGGGGGAAGGAAACACCATATATTTT. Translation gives CASSRGEGNTIYF.

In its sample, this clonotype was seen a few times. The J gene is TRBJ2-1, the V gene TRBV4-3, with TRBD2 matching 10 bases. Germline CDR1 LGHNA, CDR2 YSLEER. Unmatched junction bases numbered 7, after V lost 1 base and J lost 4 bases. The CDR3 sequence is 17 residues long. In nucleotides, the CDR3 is TGCGCCAGCAGCCAAGGGACTAGCGGATATATGTACAATGAGCAGTTCTTC. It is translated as CASSQGTSGYMYNEQFF.

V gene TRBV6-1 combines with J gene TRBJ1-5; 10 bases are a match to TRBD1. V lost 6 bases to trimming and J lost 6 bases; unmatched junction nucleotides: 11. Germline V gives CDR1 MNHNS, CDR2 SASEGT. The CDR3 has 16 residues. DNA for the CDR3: TGTGCCAGCAGCCTCCTCTCCGGGACAGGGGTTCAGCCCCAGCATTTT. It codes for CASSLLSGTGVQPQHF.

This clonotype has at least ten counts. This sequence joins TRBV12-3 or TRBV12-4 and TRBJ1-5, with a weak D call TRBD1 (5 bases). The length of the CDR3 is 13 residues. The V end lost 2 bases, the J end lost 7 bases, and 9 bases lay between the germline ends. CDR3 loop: CASSLQGGQPQHF. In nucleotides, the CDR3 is TGTGCCAGCAGTTTACAGGGTGGGCAGCCCCAGCATTTT.

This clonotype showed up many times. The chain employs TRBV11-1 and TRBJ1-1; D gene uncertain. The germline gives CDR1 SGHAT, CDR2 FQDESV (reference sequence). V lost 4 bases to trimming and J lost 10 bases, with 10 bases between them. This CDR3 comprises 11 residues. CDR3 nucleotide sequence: TGTGCCAGCAGCTCCGAGACGTTAGCTTTCTTT. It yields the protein CASSSETLAFF.

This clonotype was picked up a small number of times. The DNA of the CDR3 is TGCGCCAGCAGCCAAGGTCTACAGGATTTAGGGGAGCTGTTTTTT. Translation gives CASSQGLQDLGELFF. The rearrangement links TRBV4-3 to TRBJ2-2; D might be TRBD1 (5 bases). Per the germline V gene, CDR1 is LGHNA and CDR2 is YSLEER. V was clipped by 1 base and J by 8 bases, with 14 bases between them. CDR3 length equals 15 residues.

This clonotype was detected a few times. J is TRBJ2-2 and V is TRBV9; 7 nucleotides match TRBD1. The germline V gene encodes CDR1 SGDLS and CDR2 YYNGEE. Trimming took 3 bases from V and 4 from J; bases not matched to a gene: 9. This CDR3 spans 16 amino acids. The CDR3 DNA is TGTGCCAGCAGCGACAGACAGGGACCCCCCACCGGGGAGCTGTTTTTT. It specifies CASSDRQGPPTGELFF.

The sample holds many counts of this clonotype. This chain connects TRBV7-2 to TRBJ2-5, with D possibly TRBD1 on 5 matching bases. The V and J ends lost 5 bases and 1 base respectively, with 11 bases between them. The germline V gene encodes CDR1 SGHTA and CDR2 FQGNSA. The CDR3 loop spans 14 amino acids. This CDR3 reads CASSQQAFQETQYF. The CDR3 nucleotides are TGTGCCAGCAGCCAACAGGCGTTCCAAGAGACCCAGTACTTC.

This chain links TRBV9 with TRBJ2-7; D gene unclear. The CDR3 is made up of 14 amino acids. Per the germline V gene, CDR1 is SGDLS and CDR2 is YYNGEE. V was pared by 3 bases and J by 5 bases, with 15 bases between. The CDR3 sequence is CASSGDLGSDEQYF. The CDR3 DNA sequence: TGTGCCAGCAGCGGCGACTTAGGCAGCGACGAGCAGTACTTC.

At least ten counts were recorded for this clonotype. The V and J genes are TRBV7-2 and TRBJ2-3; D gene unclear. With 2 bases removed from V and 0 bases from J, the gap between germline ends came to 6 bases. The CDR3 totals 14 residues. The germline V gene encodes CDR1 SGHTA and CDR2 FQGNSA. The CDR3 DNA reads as TGTGCCAGCAGCTTAAAACAGAGCACAGATACGCAGTATTTT. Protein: CASSLKQSTDTQYF. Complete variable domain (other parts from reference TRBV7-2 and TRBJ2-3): GAGVSQSPSNKVTEKGKDVELRCDPISGHTALYWYRQSLGQGLEFLIYFQGNSAPDKSGLPSDRFSAERTGGSVSTLTIQRTQQEDSAVYLCASSLKQSTDTQYFGPGTRLTVL.

This CDR3 is CASSQLRSGNSPLHF. CDR3 coding DNA: TGTGCCAGCAGCCAGCTACGCTCAGGAAATTCACCCCTCCACTTT. J is TRBJ1-6 and V is TRBV14; no firm D call. CDR1 is SGHDN and CDR2 is FVKESK in the germline V gene. The length of the CDR3 is 15 residues. V was trimmed by 3 bases and J by 7 bases, leaving 13 bases between them.